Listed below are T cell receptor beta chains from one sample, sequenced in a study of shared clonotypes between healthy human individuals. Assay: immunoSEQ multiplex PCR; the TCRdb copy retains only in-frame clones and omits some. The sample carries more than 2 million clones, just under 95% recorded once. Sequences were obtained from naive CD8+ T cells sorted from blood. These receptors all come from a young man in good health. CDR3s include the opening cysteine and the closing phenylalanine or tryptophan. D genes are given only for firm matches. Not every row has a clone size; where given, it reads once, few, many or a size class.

CSVRGVHEQYF,TGCAGCGTTCGGGGGGTCCACGAGCAGTACTTC,TRBJ2-7,-,TRBV29-1,TRBD2
CASSRGLSSYNSPLHF,TGCGCCAGCTCCAGGGGACTAAGCTCCTATAATTCACCCCTCCACTTT,TRBJ1-6,-,TRBV4-1,-
CASSLSLVDYGYTF,TGTGCCAGCAGCTTGAGTTTAGTTGACTATGGCTACACCTTC,TRBJ1-2,-,TRBV7-9,-
CASSQGRGLNSYNEQFF,TGCGCCAGCAGCCAAGGCAGGGGACTCAACTCCTACAATGAGCAGTTCTTC,TRBJ2-1,-,TRBV4-1,-
CASSLGTVNEKLFF,TGTGCCAGCAGTCTCGGGACAGTAAATGAAAAACTGTTTTTT,TRBJ1-4,-,TRBV27,TRBD1
CASSLPRDEQFF,TGTGCCAGCAGCCTCCCTAGGGATGAGCAGTTCTTC,TRBJ2-1,-,TRBV9,-
CASSSADVGQETQYF,TGTGCCAGCAGCTCAGCGGACGTAGGACAAGAGACCCAGTACTTC,TRBJ2-5,-,TRBV7-9,-
CASSVGGGDYGYTF,TGTGCCAGCAGCGTAGGGGGCGGCGACTATGGCTACACCTTC,TRBJ1-2,-,TRBV9,-
CASREAGGPGEQYF,TGCGCCAGCAGGGAGGCGGGAGGGCCGGGTGAGCAGTACTTC,TRBJ2-7,-,TRBV10-2,TRBD2
CASSWGQGAHEQYF,TGTGCCAGCAGTTGGGGACAGGGGGCCCACGAGCAGTACTTC,TRBJ2-7,-,TRBV6-6,TRBD1
CASSPWTGGDEQYF,TGTGCCAGCAGCCCCTGGACAGGGGGCGACGAGCAGTACTTC,TRBJ2-7,-,TRBV7-2,TRBD1
CASSFRGRDTQYF,TGTGCCAGCAGCTTCAGGGGACGAGATACGCAGTATTTT,TRBJ2-3,-,TRBV28,-
CASSLSLIQPQHF,TGTGCCAGCAGTTTATCTCTTATTCAGCCCCAGCATTTT,TRBJ1-5,-,TRBV27,-
CASNQMDESQETQYF,TGTGCCAGCAACCAGATGGACGAAAGCCAAGAGACCCAGTACTTC,TRBJ2-5,-,TRBV7-8,-
CASSRGTPTEAFF,TGCGCCAGCAGCCGCGGGACACCCACTGAAGCTTTCTTT,TRBJ1-1,-,TRBV4-1,-
CASSFGAELDYEQYF,TGTGCCAGCAGTTTCGGGGCAGAGTTAGACTACGAGCAGTACTTC,TRBJ2-7,-,TRBV28,-
CASSPQVSVPALYGYTF,TGCGCCAGCAGCCCCCAGGTTTCGGTTCCCGCCCTCTATGGCTACACCTTC,TRBJ1-2,-,TRBV4-1,-
CSVEGTSGSSEQFF,TGCAGCGTTGAGGGGACTAGCGGGAGCAGTGAGCAGTTCTTC,TRBJ2-1,-,TRBV29-1,TRBD2
CASSQGDSKYDEQYF,TGCGCCAGCAGCCAGGGGGACAGTAAGTACGACGAGCAGTACTTC,TRBJ2-7,-,TRBV4-1,TRBD1
CASSPEIGEETQYF,TGTGCCAGCAGCCCAGAGATAGGGGAAGAGACCCAGTACTTC,TRBJ2-5,-,TRBV13,-
CAISVPGNEQFF,TGTGCCATCAGTGTCCCCGGGAATGAGCAGTTCTTC,TRBJ2-1,-,TRBV10-3,-
CASRASGPISYNEQFF,TGTGCCAGCAGGGCTTCCGGGCCCATCTCCTACAATGAGCAGTTCTTC,TRBJ2-1,-,TRBV27,-
CSVVVETEAFF,TGCAGCGTTGTCGTGGAAACTGAAGCTTTCTTT,TRBJ1-1,-,TRBV29-1,-
CASSQDHRGLEKLFF,TGCGCCAGCAGCCAAGATCACAGGGGGCTTGAAAAACTGTTTTTT,TRBJ1-4,-,TRBV4-3,TRBD1
CASSLGYNEQFF,TGTGCCAGCAGCTTGGGTTACAATGAGCAGTTCTTC,TRBJ2-1,-,TRBV7-6,-
CASTPQGLNTGELFF,TGCGCCAGCACCCCACAGGGCCTTAACACCGGGGAGCTGTTTTTT,TRBJ2-2,-,TRBV5-1,-
CASSPRDRGPGNEQFF,TGTGCCAGTAGTCCCCGGGACAGGGGCCCAGGCAATGAGCAGTTCTTC,TRBJ2-1,-,TRBV19,TRBD1
CASSVTGGGETQYF,TGTGCCAGCAGTGTGACAGGGGGTGGAGAGACCCAGTACTTC,TRBJ2-5,-,TRBV2,TRBD1
CASSSLGEGYEQYF,TGTGCCAGCAGTTCTCTTGGGGAGGGCTACGAGCAGTACTTC,TRBJ2-7,-,TRBV6-1,TRBD2
CASSLILWGVSLNEQFF,TGTGCCAGCAGCTTAATTCTGTGGGGAGTCAGCCTCAATGAGCAGTTCTTC,TRBJ2-1,-,TRBV7-8,-
CASSERGLGYYEQYF,TGTGCCAGCAGTGAACGGGGGCTAGGGTACTACGAGCAGTACTTC,TRBJ2-7,-,TRBV2,-
CASSLGHQETQYF,TGTGCTAGCAGCTTGGGGCATCAAGAGACCCAGTACTTC,TRBJ2-5,-,TRBV7-7,-
CASSQPLLAGELFF,TGTGCCAGCAGCCAGCCCCTTTTGGCCGGGGAGCTGTTTTTT,TRBJ2-2,-,TRBV11-2,-
CASSQDESGTGIYNEQFF,TGCGCCAGCAGCCAAGACGAGTCCGGGACAGGGATTTACAATGAGCAGTTCTTC,TRBJ2-1,-,TRBV4-3,TRBD1
CASSSELTRGETQYF,TGTGCCAGCAGCTCGGAGCTCACCAGGGGTGAGACCCAGTACTTC,TRBJ2-5,-,TRBV7-9,-
CASSTLAGENTGELFF,TGCGCCAGCAGCACTCTAGCGGGAGAGAACACCGGGGAGCTGTTTTTT,TRBJ2-2,-,TRBV4-1,TRBD2
CASSTKTGTEQYF,TGTGCCAGCAGCACCAAGACAGGGACAGAGCAGTACTTC,TRBJ2-7,-,TRBV9,TRBD1
CASSIVPGETQYF,TGTGCCAGCAGCATAGTACCGGGGGAGACCCAGTACTTC,TRBJ2-5,-,TRBV7-3,-
CASSYSTGGVSYEQYF,TGTGCCAGCAGTTACTCAACGGGAGGCGTCTCCTACGAGCAGTACTTC,TRBJ2-7,-,TRBV6-5,TRBD2
CASSPTTGEYGYTF,TGTGCCAGCAGCCCTACAACAGGGGAATATGGCTACACCTTC,TRBJ1-2,-,TRBV7-9,TRBD1
CASSYRGDTEAFF,TGTGCCAGCAGTTACAGGGGTGACACTGAAGCTTTCTTT,TRBJ1-1,-,TRBV28,TRBD1
CASSIDLEGDEQFF,TGTGCCAGTAGTATAGATCTAGAGGGGGATGAGCAGTTCTTC,TRBJ2-1,-,TRBV19,-
CSVDGVQGRYEQYF,TGCAGCGTTGATGGAGTGCAGGGGCGTTACGAGCAGTACTTC,TRBJ2-7,-,TRBV29-1,-
CASSSLLPGPPTEQFF,TGTGCCAGCAGTTCTCTCCTCCCGGGACCGCCGACAGAGCAGTTCTTC,TRBJ2-1,-,TRBV27,-
CASSYLGTVDEKLFF,TGTGCCAGCAGCTACCTCGGGACAGTCGATGAAAAACTGTTTTTT,TRBJ1-4,-,TRBV7-8,TRBD1
CAISSMGPTKVF,TGTGCCATCAGCTCGATGGGACCGACAAAGGTTTTT,TRBJ1-4,once,TRBV10-3,-
CASSSPESYEQYF,TGTGCCAGCAGCTCACCTGAATCCTACGAGCAGTACTTC,TRBJ2-7,-,TRBV7-9,-
CASSLDRDSYEQYF,TGTGCCAGCAGTTTGGACCGGGACAGCTACGAGCAGTACTTC,TRBJ2-7,-,TRBV27,TRBD1
CAWSVSGRADTQYF,TGTGCCTGGAGTGTTTCAGGAAGGGCAGATACGCAGTATTTT,TRBJ2-3,-,TRBV30,-
CASSSWDRSGYTF,TGTGCCAGCAGCTCCTGGGACAGGTCTGGCTACACCTTC,TRBJ1-2,-,TRBV7-9,TRBD1
CASSAEMAGANVLTF,TGTGCCAGCAGCGCCGAGATGGCCGGGGCCAACGTCCTGACTTTC,TRBJ2-6,-,TRBV9,-
CAWNPRLAETQYF,TGTGCCTGGAATCCAAGACTAGCGGAGACCCAGTACTTC,TRBJ2-5,-,TRBV30,TRBD2
CASSKDARVAGLLGPLHF,TGTGCCAGCAGCAAGGACGCCCGTGTAGCGGGCCTACTAGGACCCCTCCACTTT,TRBJ1-6,-,TRBV21-1,-
CASKAWNTEAFF,TGTGCCAGTAAGGCCTGGAACACTGAAGCTTTCTTT,TRBJ1-1,-,TRBV19,-
CAWSYSGGPGDTQYF,TGTGCCTGGTCTTATAGCGGGGGGCCCGGTGATACGCAGTATTTT,TRBJ2-3,-,TRBV30,TRBD2
CSVAGLNEQFF,TGCAGCGTTGCTGGGTTGAATGAGCAGTTCTTC,TRBJ2-1,-,TRBV29-1,-
CASSPVLGGHGTEAFF,TGTGCCAGCAGCCCCGTTCTAGGGGGGCACGGAACTGAAGCTTTCTTT,TRBJ1-1,-,TRBV5-5,-